A single sample gave rise to the 26 T cell receptor beta chains below, sequenced in a study of memory CD4+ T cells and cytomegalovirus serostatus. The repertoire was sequenced with immunoSEQ multiplex PCR; TCRdb's copy has only in-frame clones and lacks some. The sample yields about 38,000 clones, roughly 78% seen once. The sort gate was single viable CD3+CD4+CD8-CD45RO+ cells for memory CD4+ T cells. Sequencing was performed on memory CD4+ T cells from blood. The receptors stem from an adult in good health and CMV-seropositive.

The gene calls are TRBV4-3 and TRBJ1-3; 9 nucleotides line up with TRBD1. The junction had 7 bases not matched to a gene; V was cut back by 0 bases and J by 1 base. Germline values: CDR1 LGHNA, CDR2 YSLEER. This CDR3 has 18 amino acids. CDR3 amino acids: CASSQERYRGPSGNTIYF. CDR3 coding DNA: TGCGCCAGCAGCCAAGAGCGGTACAGGGGGCCGTCTGGAAACACCATATATTTT.

The chain links TRBV6-5 to TRBJ2-7, with D possibly called TRBD1 or TRBD2 (5 bases each). CDR1 and CDR2 from the germline V gene are MNHEY and SVGAGI. The CDR3 is 15 amino acids. V dropped 5 bases and J dropped 0 bases, with 14 bases sitting between them. CDR3 bases: TGTGCCAGCAGTCCTCGGGGCGCGGGCTCCTACGAGCAGTACTTC. This encodes CASSPRGAGSYEQYF.

V usage is TRBV5-4 and J usage is TRBJ1-1; the D is unclear. This CDR3 is 17 amino acids long. V lost 0 bases and J 3 bases, leaving 18 bases between the germline ends. Germline lookup yields CDR1 SGHNT and CDR2 YYREEE (reference sequence). CDR3 in DNA: TGTGCCAGCAGCTTGGCGGTATCGGCGGCGGGCGACACTGAAGCTTTCTTT. It encodes CASSLAVSAAGDTEAFF.

The genes are TRBV6-5 and TRBJ1-5; TRBD1 agrees at 8 bases. Looked up from germline, CDR1 is MNHEY and CDR2 is SVGAGI. With 8 bases clipped from V and 4 bases from J, the junction kept 10 bases outside the gene matches. The CDR3 totals 15 residues. CDR3 in amino acids: CASAPQGATNQPQHF. Written as DNA, the CDR3 is TGTGCCAGCGCCCCGCAGGGGGCCACAAATCAGCCCCAGCATTTT.

The V gene is TRBV19, the J gene TRBJ2-3; the match to TRBD2 covers 15 bases. The junction had 8 bases not matched to a gene; V was cut back by 5 bases and J by 8 bases. This CDR3 is built from 16 residues. The germline V gene encodes CDR1 LNHDA and CDR2 SQIVND (reference sequence). This CDR3 reads CASSAGLAGGSLTQYF. DNA of the CDR3: TGTGCCAGTAGTGCCGGACTAGCGGGGGGGAGTCTTACGCAGTATTTT.

The chain recombines TRBV7-3 with TRBJ2-6; D not certain. The germline CDR1 and CDR2 sequences are SGHTA and FQGTGA. This CDR3 has 15 residues. Trimming took 2 bases from V and 0 from J, leaving 5 bases between them. CDR3 sequence (DNA): TGTGCCAGCAGCTTAGGATTCTCTGGGGCCAACGTCCTGACTTTC. It yields the protein CASSLGFSGANVLTF.

The sample holds one count of this clone. This chain links TRBV18 with TRBJ2-5, with no clear D. Germline V gene lookup returns CDR1 KGHSH and CDR2 LQKENI. V was clipped by 1 base and J by 1 base, with 16 bases between them. This CDR3 region has 17 residues. The CDR3 loop reads CASSPRFQLSGQETQYF. In nucleotides, the CDR3 is TGTGCCAGCTCACCACGGTTCCAGCTAAGTGGCCAAGAGACCCAGTACTTC.

Only a few counts were recorded for this clone. The rearrangement uses TRBV6-4 and TRBJ2-2; D possibly corresponds to TRBD2 (6 bases). There are 13 residues in the CDR3. Germline values: CDR1 MRHNA, CDR2 SNTAGT. V was pared by 4 bases and J by 7 bases, with 10 bases between. The CDR3 reads CASSAEGIGELFF. DNA of the CDR3: TGTGCCAGCAGTGCGGAGGGGATCGGGGAGCTGTTTTTT.

The V call is TRBV20-1, the J call TRBJ2-5; D is unclear. V lost 5 bases and J lost 4, with 8 bases in between. The CDR3 extends over 11 amino acids. CDR1 is DFQATT and CDR2 is SNEGSKA in the germline V gene (reference sequence). CDR3 sequence reads: CSAGNRETQYF. The CDR3 region has the DNA TGCAGTGCTGGGAATAGAGAGACCCAGTACTTC.

This sequence joins TRBV25-1 and TRBJ2-1; 7 nucleotides match TRBD2. Trimming took 4 bases from V and 3 from J; bases not matched to a gene: 9. This CDR3 is built from 16 residues. Germline V gene data show CDR1 as MGHDK and CDR2 as SYGVNS. The CDR3 sequence is CASSGLGLGDYNEQFF. For the CDR3, the DNA is TGTGCCAGCAGTGGCCTCGGACTAGGCGACTACAATGAGCAGTTCTTC. Combining the CDR3 with reference TRBV25-1 and TRBJ2-1 gives the whole variable domain EADIYQTPRYLVIGTGKKITLECSQTMGHDKMYWYQQDPGMELHLIHYSYGVNSTEKGDLSSESTVSRIRTEHFPLTLESARPSHTSQYLCASSGLGLGDYNEQFFGPGTRLTVL.

J is TRBJ2-3 and V is TRBV4-1; 12 bases are shared with TRBD2. The CDR3 spans 16 residues. Germline assignment: CDR1 MGHRA and CDR2 YSYEKL. The V gene end was trimmed by 1 base and the J gene end by 6 bases; junction bases not matched to a gene: 5. The CDR3 is CASSQVTSGSADTQYF. The CDR3 DNA follows: TGCGCCAGCAGCCAAGTGACTAGCGGGAGCGCCGATACGCAGTATTTT.

The chain carries TRBV6-6 and TRBJ1-6; 8 nucleotides match TRBD1. Germline loops: CDR1 MNHNY, CDR2 SVGAGI (reference sequence). There are 15 residues in the CDR3. J lost 8 bases, V lost 7 bases, and 10 bases had no gene match. The CDR3 DNA reads as TGTGCCAGCACCATGATACAGGGGGTAGATTCACCCCTCCACTTT. Translating it yields CASTMIQGVDSPLHF.

This chain connects TRBV7-2 to TRBJ1-2, with TRBD1 as a possible D gene (5 bases). CDR1 SGHTA and CDR2 FQGNSA come from the germline V gene. The ends were cut back, 3 bases at V and 6 bases at J, with 14 bases in the middle. This CDR3 region has 14 residues. Here the CDR3 reads CASSLERRGDGYTF. CDR3 bases: TGTGCCAGCAGCTTGGAACGTCGAGGGGATGGCTACACCTTC.

The gene calls are TRBV6-1 and TRBJ1-4, with TRBD1 matching 11 bases. The CDR3 has 15 amino acids. Germline-derived CDR1 and CDR2 are MNHNS and SASEGT. Trimming removed 7 bases from V and 7 bases from J; junction bases left unmatched: 8. CDR3 loop: CASNARGTGGEKLFF. The CDR3 DNA follows: TGTGCCAGCAACGCGAGGGGGACAGGGGGTGAAAAACTGTTTTTT.

The J gene is TRBJ1-3, the V gene TRBV18; D is perhaps TRBD1 (6 bases). The V end was cut by 3 bases, the J end by 0 bases, with 9 bases between. This CDR3 contains 15 residues. Germline CDR1 KGHSH, CDR2 LQKENI. CDR3 bases: TGTGCCAGCTCACCCGGACAGAGCTCTGGAAACACCATATATTTT. Amino acids: CASSPGQSSGNTIYF. The full variable domain, completed using reference TRBV18 and TRBJ1-3, is NAGVMQNPRHLVRRRGQEARLRCSPMKGHSHVYWYRQLPEEGLKFMVYLQKENIIDESGMPKERFSAEFPKEGPSILRIQQVVRGDSAAYFCASSPGQSSGNTIYFGEGSWLTVV.

This clone was seen once. The J gene is TRBJ2-2, the V gene TRBV28, with TRBD1 matching 9 bases. The CDR3 loop spans 16 amino acids. Trimming cost V 6 bases and J 7 bases; bases outside gene matches: 12. CDR1 MDHEN and CDR2 SYDVKM come from the germline V gene. CDR3 residues: CASRSRGTGKNGELFF. CDR3 sequence (DNA): TGTGCCAGCAGATCCCGAGGGACAGGGAAAAACGGGGAGCTGTTTTTT.

The chain is built from TRBV28 and TRBJ1-1; 7 bases map to TRBD1. J was trimmed by 5 bases and V by 6 bases; bases with no gene match: 15. The CDR3 loop spans 16 amino acids. Looked up from germline, CDR1 is MDHEN and CDR2 is SYDVKM. CDR3 sequence: CASSPPLTGLRTEAFF. CDR3 coding DNA: TGTGCCAGCAGCCCACCCCTGACAGGGCTTCGGACTGAAGCTTTCTTT.

The chain is built from TRBV5-3 and TRBJ1-2; D not certain. TRBV5-3 is an open reading frame whose function is uncertain. Trimming shortened V by 1 base and J by 2 bases, and 6 bases separated the two germline ends. This CDR3 region has 13 residues. This CDR3 reads CARSLNSNYGYTF. The CDR3 nucleotides read TGTGCCAGAAGCTTGAACAGCAACTATGGCTACACCTTC.

This rearrangement joins TRBV19 to TRBJ2-5; 14 bases align to TRBD2. Trimming cost V 3 bases and J 1 base; bases outside gene matches: 1. The CDR3 has 16 residues. Germline values: CDR1 LNHDA, CDR2 SQIVND (reference sequence). The CDR3 spells CASSIGLAGGQETQYF. CDR3 nucleotides: TGTGCCAGTAGTATCGGACTAGCGGGAGGCCAAGAGACCCAGTACTTC.

The chain couples TRBV28 to TRBJ2-7, with 7 bases matching TRBD2. The CDR3 length is 15 residues. V was clipped by 5 bases and J by 5 bases; unmatched bases: 12. Germline assignment: CDR1 MDHEN and CDR2 SYDVKM. CDR3 loop: CASSARGRAVDEQYF. CDR3 nucleotides: TGTGCCAGCAGTGCCCGGGGGAGGGCCGTAGACGAGCAGTACTTC.

This clone was picked up a small number of times. CDR3 DNA sequence: TGTGCCAGTAGTATAGGGGGGGGCGGCAGGTCCGGGGAGCTGTTTTTT. As protein: CASSIGGGGRSGELFF. This sequence joins TRBV19 and TRBJ2-2; possible D gene TRBD2, 7 bases. Deletions cut 1 base from V and 6 bases from J, with 15 bases between. This CDR3 region has 16 residues. Germline CDR1 reads LNHDA; CDR2 reads SQIVND (reference sequence).

The V gene is TRBV7-9, the J gene TRBJ2-3, with 11 bases aligning to TRBD1. V was pared by 1 base and J by 7 bases, with 7 bases of the junction left unmatched. Germline lookup yields CDR1 SEHNR and CDR2 FQNEAQ (reference sequence). There are 16 residues in the CDR3. In DNA form, the CDR3 reads TGTGCCAGCAGCTTAGTGGAAGGACAGGGGGCTTATACGCAGTATTTT. It yields the protein CASSLVEGQGAYTQYF.

The chain recombines TRBV5-1 with TRBJ1-2; D is perhaps TRBD1 (5 bases). Trimming cost V 2 bases and J 6 bases, with 17 bases left between them. The germline V gene has CDR1 SGHRS and CDR2 YFSETQ. The length of the CDR3 is 15 residues. CDR3 loop: CASSFYPGNYNGYTF. CDR3 DNA sequence: TGCGCCAGCAGCTTTTACCCAGGGAATTATAATGGCTACACCTTC.

This chain links TRBV29-1 with TRBJ2-1; the match to TRBD2 covers 8 bases. With 4 bases clipped from V and 5 bases from J, the junction kept 4 bases outside the gene matches. The CDR3 spans 13 residues. The germline V gene encodes CDR1 SQVTM and CDR2 ANQGSEA. The CDR3, as DNA: TGCAGCGTTGTTCGGGGGGGGGACAATGAGCAGTTCTTC. Protein: CSVVRGGDNEQFF.

The rearrangement joins TRBV7-2 to TRBJ2-1; TRBD1 matches 8 bases. V lost 4 bases, J lost 6 bases, and 8 bases stayed unmatched. CDR3 length: 15 residues. Germline V lookup: CDR1 SGHTA, CDR2 FQGNSA. This CDR3 reads CASSSGQGRSNEQFF. CDR3 nucleotides: TGTGCCAGCAGCTCTGGACAGGGACGTAGCAATGAGCAGTTCTTC.

V and J are TRBV27 and TRBJ2-7, with TRBD1 matching 8 bases. The J segment lost 3 bases and the V segment lost 5 bases, leaving 3 bases of the junction unmatched. The CDR3 runs to 13 residues. Per the germline V gene, CDR1 is MNHEY and CDR2 is SMNVEV (reference sequence). Here the CDR3 DNA reads TGTGCCAGCAGTGGCGGACAGGGCTACGAGCAGTACTTC. Translation: CASSGGQGYEQYF.